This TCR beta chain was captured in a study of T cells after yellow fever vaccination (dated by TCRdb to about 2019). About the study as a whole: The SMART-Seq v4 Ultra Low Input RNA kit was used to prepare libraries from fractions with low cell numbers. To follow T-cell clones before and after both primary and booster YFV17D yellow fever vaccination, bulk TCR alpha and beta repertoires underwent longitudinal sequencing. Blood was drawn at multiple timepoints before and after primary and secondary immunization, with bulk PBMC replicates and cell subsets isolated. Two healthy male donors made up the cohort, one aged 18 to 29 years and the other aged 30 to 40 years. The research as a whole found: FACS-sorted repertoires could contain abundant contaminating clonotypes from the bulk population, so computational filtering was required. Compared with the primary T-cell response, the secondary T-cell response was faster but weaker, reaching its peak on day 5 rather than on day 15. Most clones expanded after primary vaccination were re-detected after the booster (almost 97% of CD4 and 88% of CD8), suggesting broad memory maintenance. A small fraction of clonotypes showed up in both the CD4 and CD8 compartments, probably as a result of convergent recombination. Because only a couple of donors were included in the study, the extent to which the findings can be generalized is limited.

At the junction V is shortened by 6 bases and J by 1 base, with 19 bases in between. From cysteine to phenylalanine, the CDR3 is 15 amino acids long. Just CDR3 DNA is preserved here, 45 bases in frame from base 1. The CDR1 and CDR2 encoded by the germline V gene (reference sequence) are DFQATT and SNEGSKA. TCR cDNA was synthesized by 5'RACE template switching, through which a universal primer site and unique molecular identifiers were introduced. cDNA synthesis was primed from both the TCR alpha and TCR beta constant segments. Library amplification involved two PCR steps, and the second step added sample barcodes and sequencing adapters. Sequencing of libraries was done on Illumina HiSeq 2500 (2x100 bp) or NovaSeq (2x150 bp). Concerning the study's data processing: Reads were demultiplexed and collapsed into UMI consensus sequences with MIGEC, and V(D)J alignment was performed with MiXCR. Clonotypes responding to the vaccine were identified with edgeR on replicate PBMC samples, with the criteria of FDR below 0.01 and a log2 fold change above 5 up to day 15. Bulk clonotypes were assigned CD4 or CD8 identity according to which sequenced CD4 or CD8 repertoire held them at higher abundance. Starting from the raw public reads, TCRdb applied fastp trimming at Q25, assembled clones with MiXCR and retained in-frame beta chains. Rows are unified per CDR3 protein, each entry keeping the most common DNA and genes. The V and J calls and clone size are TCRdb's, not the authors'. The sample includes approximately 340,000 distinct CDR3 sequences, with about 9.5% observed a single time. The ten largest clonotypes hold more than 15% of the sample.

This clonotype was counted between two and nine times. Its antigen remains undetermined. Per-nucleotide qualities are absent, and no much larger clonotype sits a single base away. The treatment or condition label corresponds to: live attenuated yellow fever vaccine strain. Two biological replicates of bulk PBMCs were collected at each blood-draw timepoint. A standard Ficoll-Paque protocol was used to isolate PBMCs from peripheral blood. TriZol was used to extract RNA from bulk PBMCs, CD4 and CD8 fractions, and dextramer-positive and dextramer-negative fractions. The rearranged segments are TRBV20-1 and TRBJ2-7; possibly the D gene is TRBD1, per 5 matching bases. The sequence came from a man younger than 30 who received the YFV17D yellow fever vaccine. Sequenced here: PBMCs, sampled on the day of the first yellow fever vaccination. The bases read TGCAGTGCCCTGTCGGACATCTTGGAGTCCTACGAGCAGTACTTC. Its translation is CSALSDILESYEQYF.